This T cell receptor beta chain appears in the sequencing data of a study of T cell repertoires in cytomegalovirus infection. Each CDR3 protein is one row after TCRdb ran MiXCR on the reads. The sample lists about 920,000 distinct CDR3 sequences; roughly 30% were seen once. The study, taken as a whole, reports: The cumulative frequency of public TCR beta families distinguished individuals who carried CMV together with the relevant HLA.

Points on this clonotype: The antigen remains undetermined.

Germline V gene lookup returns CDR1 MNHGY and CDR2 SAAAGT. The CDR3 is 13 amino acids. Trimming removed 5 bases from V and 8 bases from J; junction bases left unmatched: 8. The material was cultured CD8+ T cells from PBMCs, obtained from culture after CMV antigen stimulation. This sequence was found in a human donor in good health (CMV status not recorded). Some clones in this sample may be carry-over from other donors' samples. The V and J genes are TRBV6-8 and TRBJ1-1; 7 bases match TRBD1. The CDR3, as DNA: TGTGCCAGCAGTCCGCCGGACAGGCGGGAAGCTTTCTTT. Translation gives CASSPPDRREAFF.